Given below is one T cell receptor (beta chain) in context. The table lists this clonotype with a few counts. No antigen is known for it. No qualities accompany the bases; no much larger clone lies one base away. These data are taken from a study of molecular identifiers for immune sequencing clone quantification (dated by TCRdb to 2017 to 2018). With respect to the entire study: For a replicate experiment, RNA from about 21,000 or 97,000 naive CD8 T cells was divided into five aliquots, of which four were sequenced. This methods study benchmarked molecular-identifier clustering-based TCR repertoire sequencing (MIDCIRS) and TCR RNA copy counting, using CD8 T cells to do so. Study-level results and caveats: A single cell's worth of spiked-in Jurkat TCR RNA was reported detectable even among under 1.3 million naive CD8 T cells. Identical TCR molecules sharing a barcode could cause highly expanded clone sizes to be underestimated. Clones above 20 RNA copies held over 98% of molecules in CMV-specific effector cells but under 1% in naive cells. The naive libraries included spiked-in Jurkat TCR RNA (more than nine copies' worth), and this Jurkat TCR RNA is not part of the donor repertoire. Modeling gave around 3 recovered TCR RNA copies per cell versus 8 to 10 by digital PCR, implying approximately 32% capture efficiency. When barcode sub-clustering was left out, chimeric consensus sequences inflated TCR diversity, with chimeras reaching as high as 47%.

CDR1 GTSNPN and CDR2 SVGIG are derived from the germline V gene (reference sequence). From its cysteine to its phenylalanine, the CDR3 spans 12 amino acids. Kept here is only the CDR3 DNA, which spans 36 bases and is read in frame from base 1. At the junction V is shortened by 7 bases and J by 0 bases, with 10 bases in between. Libraries of naive CD8 T cells were built from anywhere between about 17,000 and 1,000,000 sorted cells, with 10%, 30% or 50% of the purified RNA used. On a BD FACSAria II, naive CD8 T cells were FACS-sorted as CD8+CD4-CCR7+CD45RA+ and collected into RLT Plus buffer. Around 11 TCR copies' worth of Jurkat RNA were spiked into about 19,000-1,100,000 naive CD8 T cell samples to test detection sensitivity. Enrichment of CD8 T cells was done with RosetteSep CD8+ T Cell Enrichment Cocktail plus Ficoll-Paque, and ACK red cell lysis came afterward. The protocol used for the library was PCR. Sequencing took place on a NextSeq 500. Bulk TCR libraries were made following a previously described method, with the TCR primers given in Table S5. The Qiagen AllPrep DNA/RNA kit was used to purify total RNA. Reads from multiple sequencing runs of the same library were pooled before analysis. Regarding the original processing steps: Only reads with exact TCR constant sequence were kept, trimmed to 150 nt, and grouped by their 12-nt molecular barcodes. Reads inside each barcode group were sub-clustered using a 15% Levenshtein threshold, and a quality-weighted consensus sequence was constructed for each RNA molecule. Non-functional sequences were discarded, and so were lower-count sequences lying one edit away from another sequence. Based on a fit of two negative binomial distributions, barcode sub-clusters having less than 20% of the maximum read count were discarded. TCRdb passed the public sequencing reads through fastp at Q25 and MiXCR, retaining productive beta sequences. Rows merge per CDR3 protein into single entries with the most common DNA and genes. TCRdb, rather than the study authors, made the V and J calls. For this sample there are around 470,000 distinct CDR3 sequences; around 23% appear just once. Roughly 0.77% of the sample is taken by the ten largest.

The V gene is TRBV30 and the J gene is TRBJ2-7; the D gene is unclear. The sequence was collected from a human donor in good health. Some libraries in this study had Jurkat cell RNA spiked in. The sequencing sample was made of naive CD8+ T cells from blood, with Jurkat cell RNA spiked in. Per the publication, the cell subset or site label means: FACS-sorted CD8+CD4-CCR7+CD45RA+ naive T cells. The sequenced DNA is TGTGCCTTCTATAAGAGCTCCTACGAGCAGTACTTC. Its protein product is CAFYKSSYEQYF.